A selection of T cell receptor beta chains follows, all from one sample in a study of shared clonotypes between healthy human individuals. Data came from immunoSEQ multiplex PCR; TCRdb stores just in-frame clones and leaves some out. The data hold more than 1,200,000 clones, with approximately 98.5% observed a single time. Material for sequencing was naive CD4+ T cells sorted from blood. The receptors here all came from a man aged 25 to 45 in good health. CDR3s include the opening cysteine and the closing phenylalanine or tryptophan. The D gene is left open where the match is weak. Rows give clone size only sometimes, using once, few, many, or a class for an expanded clone.

v_call	clone_size	d_call	j_call	cdr3_aa	cdr3_nt
TRBV5-1	.	.	TRBJ2-2	CASSPLVATGELFF	TGCGCCAGCAGCCCCTTGGTTGCCACCGGGGAGCTGTTTTTT
TRBV5-4	.	.	TRBJ1-4	CASSLPGDKSEKLFF	TGTGCCAGCAGCTTACCCGGGGACAAGTCGGAAAAACTGTTTTTT
TRBV19	.	.	TRBJ2-3	CASSISLRDTQYF	TGTGCCAGTAGTATCTCCCTCCGGGATACGCAGTATTTT
TRBV4-1	.	.	TRBJ2-2	CASSQELSGLAYAGELFF	TGCGCCAGCAGCCAAGAACTTTCGGGGCTAGCGTACGCCGGGGAGCTGTTTTTT
TRBV9	once	.	TRBJ2-2	CASSVAPGGGPGELFF	TGTGCCAGCAGCGTAGCTCCCGGGGGTGGGCCCGGGGAGCTGTTTTTT
TRBV7-2	.	.	TRBJ2-7	CASSLARGSYEQYF	TGTGCCAGCAGCTTGGCCCGAGGTAGTTACGAGCAGTACTTC
TRBV30	.	TRBD2	TRBJ2-6	CAWSGGTSGSGANVLTF	TGTGCCTGGAGTGGGGGGACTAGCGGGTCTGGGGCCAACGTCCTGACTTTC
TRBV9	.	TRBD2	TRBJ2-5	CASSVAPGTSGSKETQYF	TGTGCCAGCAGCGTAGCCCCCGGGACTAGCGGGAGTAAAGAGACCCAGTACTTC
TRBV5-1	.	TRBD1	TRBJ2-2	CASSGTGAAGELFF	TGCGCCAGCTCCGGGACAGGGGCTGCCGGGGAGCTGTTTTTT
TRBV5-4	.	.	TRBJ2-1	CASSLGFDWGDEQFF	TGTGCCAGCAGCTTGGGGTTTGACTGGGGAGATGAGCAGTTCTTC
TRBV7-9	.	.	TRBJ2-7	CASSSGFQRHYEQYF	TGTGCCAGCAGCTCGGGCTTCCAACGACACTACGAGCAGTACTTC
TRBV7-2	.	.	TRBJ1-1	CASNQLRDTEAFF	TGTGCCAGCAACCAGTTAAGGGACACTGAAGCTTTCTTT
TRBV5-1	.	.	TRBJ2-2	CASSYGPTVGGTGELFF	TGCGCCAGCAGCTACGGACCCACGGTTGGGGGCACCGGGGAGCTGTTTTTT
TRBV4-1	.	.	TRBJ2-6	CASSLNLGANVLTF	TGCGCCAGCAGCCTTAATTTGGGGGCCAACGTCCTGACTTTC
TRBV29-1	.	.	TRBJ2-5	CSASQSGTQYF	TGCAGCGCTTCCCAGTCCGGGACCCAGTACTTC
TRBV18	.	.	TRBJ2-7	CASSPDYEQYF	TGTGCCAGCTCACCCGATTACGAGCAGTACTTC
TRBV28	.	.	TRBJ2-7	CASSLHLSYEQYF	TGTGCCAGCAGTTTACATCTGTCCTACGAGCAGTACTTC
TRBV6-5	.	.	TRBJ1-2	CASSYDSLARGYTF	TGTGCCAGCAGTTACGACAGCCTGGCCCGTGGCTACACCTTC
TRBV18	.	.	TRBJ2-2	CASSPSPAYGELFF	TGTGCCAGCTCACCGTCTCCCGCCTACGGGGAGCTGTTTTTT
TRBV5-1	.	.	TRBJ2-7	CASSLVSSYEQYF	TGCGCCAGCAGCTTAGTGAGTTCCTACGAGCAGTACTTC
TRBV18	.	TRBD2	TRBJ2-7	CASSPTDGLAGLNEQYF	TGTGCCAGCTCACCAACGGATGGACTAGCGGGCTTGAACGAGCAGTACTTC
TRBV14	.	.	TRBJ2-7	CASSQRWGREQYF	TGTGCCAGCAGCCAACGTTGGGGACGCGAGCAGTACTTC
TRBV28	.	TRBD1	TRBJ1-3	CASSSQGMSSGNTIYF	TGTGCCAGCAGTTCACAGGGGATGAGCTCTGGAAACACCATATATTTT
TRBV18	.	.	TRBJ2-2	CASTPNTGELFF	TGTGCCAGCACACCGAACACCGGGGAGCTGTTTTTT
TRBV11-2	.	.	TRBJ2-7	CASSLDPILGPYF	TGTGCCAGCAGCTTAGATCCGATACTGGGGCCGTACTTC
TRBV5-8	.	.	TRBJ2-1	CASSPPANEQFF	TGTGCCAGCAGCCCCCCGGCGAATGAGCAGTTCTTC
TRBV13	.	.	TRBJ2-5	CASSSHPDKRETQYF	TGTGCCAGCAGCTCCCACCCGGACAAGAGAGAGACCCAGTACTTC
TRBV18	.	.	TRBJ2-7	CASSSNRVGEQYF	TGTGCCAGCTCCTCGAACAGGGTTGGAGAGCAGTACTTC
TRBV6-1	.	.	TRBJ1-5	CASALKGVHQPQHF	TGTGCCAGCGCCTTAAAGGGGGTCCATCAGCCCCAGCATTTT
TRBV19	.	TRBD1	TRBJ2-7	CASSIPGTGYYEQYF	TGTGCCAGTAGTATCCCCGGGACAGGGTACTACGAGCAGTACTTC
TRBV10-3	.	.	TRBJ2-7	CAISDPWGANKVYEQYF	TGTGCCATCAGTGACCCCTGGGGAGCGAATAAAGTCTACGAGCAGTACTTC
TRBV19	.	.	TRBJ2-4	CASSMGSIQYF	TGTGCCAGTAGTATGGGTAGCATTCAGTACTTC
TRBV25-1	once	.	TRBJ1-5	CASSETEVNQPQHF	TGTGCCAGCAGTGAAACTGAAGTCAATCAGCCCCAGCATTTT
TRBV20-1	once	.	TRBJ2-7	CSANDNYEQYF	TGCAGTGCTAATGACAACTACGAGCAGTACTTC
TRBV10-3	.	.	TRBJ2-7	CAISGFRAEEQYF	TGTGCCATCAGTGGTTTCAGGGCAGAAGAGCAGTACTTC
TRBV9	.	.	TRBJ2-1	CASSVVVGNEQFF	TGTGCCAGCAGCGTAGTCGTAGGGAATGAGCAGTTCTTC
TRBV19	.	.	TRBJ2-5	CASSIRHPQETQYF	TGTGCCAGTAGTATTCGCCACCCCCAAGAGACCCAGTACTTC
TRBV10-2	.	TRBD2	TRBJ2-7	CASGSSGASYEQYF	TGCGCCAGCGGGTCGAGCGGGGCATCCTACGAGCAGTACTTC
TRBV5-8	.	.	TRBJ1-5	CASSDSTQPQHF	TGTGCCAGCAGCGACAGCACTCAGCCCCAGCATTTT
TRBV19	.	.	TRBJ1-1	CASSELQGTEAFF	TGTGCCAGTAGCGAGCTACAGGGAACTGAAGCTTTCTTT
TRBV27	.	.	TRBJ1-1	CASSLFGTTNTEAFF	TGTGCCAGCAGTTTATTTGGGACTACGAACACTGAAGCTTTCTTT
TRBV11-2	.	.	TRBJ2-7	CASSLEFDLSYEQYF	TGTGCCAGCAGCTTAGAATTCGACCTTTCCTACGAGCAGTACTTC
TRBV30	.	.	TRBJ1-1	CAYHLGFFRTANTEAFF	TGTGCCTATCATTTAGGGTTCTTCCGAACAGCGAACACTGAAGCTTTCTTT
TRBV6-1	.	.	TRBJ2-2	CASSGTVAAGELFF	TGTGCCAGCAGTGGCACGGTAGCTGCCGGGGAGCTGTTTTTT
TRBV4-1	.	.	TRBJ2-3	CASSQDIGASTDTQYF	TGCGCCAGCAGCCAAGATATTGGAGCCAGCACAGATACGCAGTATTTT
TRBV7-2	.	TRBD2	TRBJ2-7	CASSHRGLAGGFFSYEQYF	TGTGCCAGCAGCCATAGAGGATTAGCGGGAGGGTTTTTTTCCTACGAGCAGTACTTC
TRBV6-1	few	.	TRBJ2-7	CASSVAVPYEQYF	TGTGCCAGCAGTGTCGCAGTGCCCTACGAGCAGTACTTC
TRBV19	.	.	TRBJ2-7	CASSRSGYEQYF	TGTGCCAGTAGTCGGTCGGGTTACGAGCAGTACTTC
TRBV14	.	.	TRBJ1-2	CASSQQQLYGYTF	TGTGCCAGCAGCCAGCAACAGCTATATGGCTACACCTTC
TRBV6-1	.	.	TRBJ2-1	CASRLQRGASEQFF	TGTGCCAGCAGATTACAGAGGGGGGCCAGCGAGCAGTTCTTC
TRBV28	.	.	TRBJ1-2	CASSQLGPGGYTF	TGTGCCAGCAGTCAACTAGGCCCCGGCGGCTACACCTTC
TRBV15	.	.	TRBJ2-3	CATSRDTDTQYF	TGTGCCACCAGCAGAGACACTGATACGCAGTATTTT
TRBV20-1	.	.	TRBJ2-1	CSAEINEQFF	TGCAGTGCAGAGATCAATGAGCAGTTCTTC